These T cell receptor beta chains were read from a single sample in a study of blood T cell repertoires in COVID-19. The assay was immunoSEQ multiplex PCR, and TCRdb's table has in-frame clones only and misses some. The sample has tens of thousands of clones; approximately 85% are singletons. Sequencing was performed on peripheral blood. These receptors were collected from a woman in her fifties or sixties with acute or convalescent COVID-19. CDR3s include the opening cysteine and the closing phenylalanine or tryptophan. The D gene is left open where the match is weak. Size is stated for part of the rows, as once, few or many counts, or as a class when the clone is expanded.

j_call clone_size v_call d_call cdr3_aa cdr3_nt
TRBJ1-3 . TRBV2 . CASSDRVSSGNTIYF TGTGCCAGCAGTGATCGGGTCAGCTCTGGAAACACCATATATTTT
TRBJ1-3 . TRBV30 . CAWSVRAGNTIYF TGTGCCTGGAGTGTCAGGGCTGGAAACACCATATATTTT
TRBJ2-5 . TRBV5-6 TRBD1 CASSLALGVLGQGRETQYF TGTGCCAGCAGCTTGGCCCTCGGGGTATTGGGACAGGGGCGAGAGACCCAGTACTTC
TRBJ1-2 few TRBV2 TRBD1 CASIGTGGGYTF TGTGCCAGCATCGGGACAGGGGGCGGCTACACCTTC
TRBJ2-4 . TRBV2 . CASSLTGFGKNIQYF TGTGCCAGCAGTCTTACAGGGTTTGGCAAAAACATTCAGTACTTC
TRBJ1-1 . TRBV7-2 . CASSSTYSNTEAFF TGTGCCAGCAGCTCCACTTACTCGAACACTGAAGCTTTCTTT
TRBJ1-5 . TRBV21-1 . CASSKRPAGSSNQPQHF TGTGCCAGCAGCAAACGCCCTGCAGGGTCGAGTAATCAGCCCCAGCATTTT
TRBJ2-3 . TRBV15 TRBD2 CATSSRRGGTDTQYF TGTGCCACCAGCAGTCGGAGGGGAGGGACAGATACGCAGTATTTT
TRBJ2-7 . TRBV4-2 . CASSQPGFGEYEQYF TGTGCCAGCAGCCAACCGGGATTTGGCGAATACGAGCAGTACTTC
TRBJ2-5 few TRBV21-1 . CASSKALFASGTSGGRKETQYF .
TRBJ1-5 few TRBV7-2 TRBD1 CASSLGPNRGRGQPQHF TGTGCCAGCAGCTTAGGGCCAAACAGGGGGCGCGGACAGCCCCAGCATTTT
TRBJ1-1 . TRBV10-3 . CAISGGDTEAFF TGTGCCATCAGTGGGGGCGACACTGAAGCTTTCTTT
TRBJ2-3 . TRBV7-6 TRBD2 CASAGVDTQYF TGTGCCAGTGCGGGGGTGGATACGCAGTATTTT
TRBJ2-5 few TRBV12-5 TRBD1 CASGLEPSIWDRVMGTQYF TGTGCTAGTGGTTTGGAACCCTCCATATGGGACAGGGTCATGGGGACCCAGTACTTC
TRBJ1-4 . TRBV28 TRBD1 CASRLDRGRDEKLFF TGTGCCAGCAGACTCGACAGGGGCAGGGATGAAAAACTGTTTTTT
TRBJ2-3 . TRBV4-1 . CASSQGGGYRITDTQYF TGCGCCAGCAGCCAAGGCGGCGGATATAGGATCACAGATACGCAGTATTTT
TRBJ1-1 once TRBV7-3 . CASSFARNTEAFF TGTGCCAGCAGCTTTGCCAGGAACACTGAAGCTTTCTTT
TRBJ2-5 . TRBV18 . CASSPRTLQETQYF TGTGCCAGCTCACCAAGAACTTTGCAAGAGACCCAGTACTTC